This note documents a single T cell receptor beta chain sequence. Its antigen is unidentified. TCRdb reprocessed the 5' RACE reads via MiXCR and lists one record per CDR3 protein. The sample lists tens of thousands of distinct CDR3 sequences; about 22% were seen once. The CDR3 spans 13 residues. Trimming shortened V by 3 bases and J by 4 bases, and 7 bases separated the two germline ends. Looked up from germline, CDR1 is SGDLS and CDR2 is YYNGEE. Study-level points and caveats: The TCR gene usage of tumor memory CD4+ T cells clustered together with blood and lymph node memory CD4+ cells and with lymph node naive CD4+ cells. Tumor Tregs overlapped most with tumor, then blood, naive CD4+ cells.

This receptor was identified in a female donor with breast cancer. The rearrangement joins TRBV9 to TRBJ2-2; TRBD2 might be the D (5 bases). The sequenced sample was memory CD4+ T cells sorted from a lymph node. Subset indicated: memory CD4+ T cells, CD4+CD45RO+CD25-. CDR3 in DNA: TGTGCCAGCAGCGGGACTTTCACCGGGGAGCTGTTTTTT. Protein product: CASSGTFTGELFF.